This entry concerns a single TCR beta chain. The sample is drawn from a study of shared clonotypes between healthy human individuals. The CDR3 is made up of 16 amino acids. Looked up from germline, CDR1 is SNHLY and CDR2 is FYNNEI. The J segment lost 8 bases and the V segment lost 5 bases, leaving 17 bases of the junction unmatched. The study ran the assay at deep level. Each subset's genomic DNA was shared equally among a number of immunoSEQ plates. TCRdb's copy holds only in-frame clones and misses some; the assay was immunoSEQ multiplex PCR. This table has 650,000 to 800,000 clones, 72% appearing once. Nashville, Tennessee was home to all donors, each a Caucasian adult.

This clonotype was obtained from a woman in her 30s in good health. The V and J genes are TRBV2 and TRBJ1-2; 7 positions match TRBD1. Sequenced material: memory CD4+ T cells sorted from blood. Stated subset: CD45RA-negative fraction. CDR3 coding DNA: TGTGCCAGCAGTCACCCAAAGACAGGGCAGGGAGACGGCTACACCTTC. This encodes CASSHPKTGQGDGYTF.